This TCR beta chain was obtained from a study of HIV-infected children after antiretroviral therapy interruption. Broader study findings: After treatment interruption started, naive CD4+ CDR3 overlap across time points dropped. The Gini coefficient of naive CD4+ repertoires rose, returning to baseline by 3 years.

This clonotype is labeled as large (0.1 to 1%). No antigen is known for it. Treatment noted: PENTA 11 planned treatment interruption arm or continuous ART arm. Unique molecular identifiers were included in an RNA-based 3' RACE TCR library. TCRdb analysed the 3' RACE reads with MiXCR anew, one entry per CDR3 protein. Of over 15,000 distinct CDR3 sequences listed, around 3.2% are singletons. V lost 4 bases to trimming and J lost 4 bases, with 8 bases between them. Germline CDR1 reads SQVTM; CDR2 reads ANQGSEA. CDR3 length: 11 residues. The input for sequencing was CD45RA+ CD4+ T cells from PBMCs, taken from a donor given antiretroviral therapy, either interrupted or continuous. The subset is: naive CD4+ CD45RA+ CD45RO- T cells. The V gene is TRBV29-1, the J gene TRBJ2-7, with D perhaps matching TRBD1 (7 bases). The source is a child aged 2-17 years with HIV. CDR3 loop: CSVAGGYEQYF. CDR3 DNA: TGCAGCGTTGCAGGGGGGTACGAGCAGTACTTC.